A single sample is the source of the 26 T cell receptor beta chains below, sequenced in a study of CD8 T cells in ankylosing spondylitis. TCRdb ran MiXCR on the 5' RACE reads and lists one entry per CDR3 protein. This table holds roughly 700,000 distinct CDR3 sequences, 15% to 20% found once. Findings and caveats of the study: Characteristic of ankylosing spondylitis blood, it appeared, was a TCR beta motif comprising about eight highly homologous variants.

Their antigens are not known. Source material: blood, either unsorted or a sorted T cell fraction (not recorded which). The receptors come from a male donor with ankylosing spondylitis.

This clonotype was detected only a few times. At one end, the junction sequence differs from germline, possibly due to a read error. V gene TRBV6-2 or TRBV6-3 combines with J gene TRBJ1-1; D remains unclear. Germline V gene data show CDR1 as MNHEY and CDR2 as SVGEGT. The CDR3 contains 13 residues. The CDR3 here is CASIRWMNSEAFF. The CDR3 DNA reads as TGTGCCAGCATTAGATGGATGAACTCTGAAGCTTTCTTT.

The gene calls are TRBV7-6 and TRBJ2-1; 8 bases are a match to TRBD2. Germline trimming cut 5 bases from V and 6 bases from J; bases unmatched to any gene: 12. The germline V gene has CDR1 SGHVS and CDR2 FNYEAQ. This CDR3 has 16 amino acids. CDR3: CASSPTPSGLINEQFF. Here the CDR3 DNA reads TGTGCCAGCAGCCCTACTCCTAGCGGGTTAATCAATGAGCAGTTCTTC. The whole variable domain, remainder taken from reference TRBV7-6 and TRBJ2-1, is GAGVSQSPRYKVTKRGQDVALRCDPISGHVSLYWYRQALGQGPEFLTYFNYEAQQDKSGLPNDRFSAERPEGSISTLTIQRTEQRDSAMYRCASSPTPSGLINEQFFGPGTRLTVL.

V and J are TRBV19 and TRBJ2-6; the D gene is possibly TRBD1 (6 bases). The V and J ends lost 5 bases and 0 bases respectively, with 11 bases between them. The CDR3 extends over 16 amino acids. Looked up from germline, CDR1 is LNHDA and CDR2 is SQIVND (reference sequence). The CDR3 protein is CASSLQGSSGANVLTF. CDR3 sequence (DNA): TGTGCCAGTAGTCTGCAGGGGAGCTCTGGGGCCAACGTCCTGACTTTC.

J is TRBJ1-2 and V is TRBV10-3, with D maybe TRBD1 (5 bases). The CDR3 covers 14 residues. From germline, CDR1 is ENHRY and CDR2 SYGVKD. The V end lost 3 bases, the J end lost 4 bases, and 12 bases lay between the germline ends. The CDR3 is CAISEKQETYGYTF. CDR3 bases: TGTGCCATCAGTGAAAAACAGGAAACCTATGGCTACACCTTC.

This clonotype was seen ten or more times. J is TRBJ1-4 and V is TRBV5-1; TRBD1 might be the D (5 bases). This CDR3 is built from 15 residues. Trimming cost V 4 bases and J 4 bases, with 14 bases left between them. The germline V gene encodes CDR1 SGHRS and CDR2 YFSETQ. As DNA, the CDR3 is TGCGCCAGCAGCCCGGGACCGCCGATTAATGAAAAACTGTTTTTT. This encodes CASSPGPPINEKLFF.

Many counts were recorded for this clonotype. This rearrangement joins TRBV27 to TRBJ2-6, with D hard to call. V lost 4 bases to trimming and J lost 0 bases, with 10 bases between them. Germline CDR1 and CDR2: MNHEY and SMNVEV (reference sequence). The CDR3 length is 16 residues. The CDR3 DNA sequence: TGTGCCAGCAGTTATTTTCCGAGCTCTGGGGCCAACGTCCTGACTTTC. Its translation: CASSYFPSSGANVLTF. Drawing the rest from reference TRBV27 and TRBJ2-6, the complete variable domain is EAQVTQNPRYLITVTGKKLTVTCSQNMNHEYMSWYRQDPGLGLRQIYYSMNVEVTDKGDVPEGYKVSRKEKRNFPLILESPSPNQTSLYFCASSYFPSSGANVLTFGAGSRLTVL.

Ten or more counts support this clonotype. The chain joins TRBV20-1 to TRBJ1-2, with a tentative D call TRBD1 (5 bases). The V gene's germline CDR1 is DFQATT and CDR2 SNEGSKA (reference sequence). With 3 bases removed from V and 8 bases from J, the gap between germline ends came to 13 bases. The CDR3 spans 12 residues. The CDR3 reads CSASDRWLGYTF. The CDR3 region has the DNA TGCAGTGCTAGCGACAGATGGTTGGGCTACACCTTC.

The chain couples TRBV12-3 or TRBV12-4 to TRBJ1-5; no clear D. The CDR3 loop spans 16 amino acids. V lost 2 bases and J 0 bases, leaving 11 bases between the germline ends. In DNA form, the CDR3 reads TGTGCCAGCAGTTTACTCCCAACCTTTAGCAATCAGCCCCAGCATTTT. This codes for CASSLLPTFSNQPQHF.

This chain joins TRBV9 and TRBJ2-7; TRBD1 aligns across 7 bases. Per germline, CDR1 SGDLS and CDR2 YYNGEE. J gave up 2 bases and V 0 bases, and 5 bases lay outside the gene matches. This CDR3 comprises 15 residues. CDR3: CASSVGDSGAYEQYF. CDR3 DNA: TGTGCCAGCAGCGTAGGGGACAGTGGGGCCTACGAGCAGTACTTC.

The chain has TRBV11-2 and TRBJ2-1; 9 bases align to TRBD2. Germline loops: CDR1 SGHAT, CDR2 FQNNGV. The V and J ends lost 5 bases and 3 bases, in that order; junction bases with no gene match: 11. There are 17 residues in the CDR3. CDR3 DNA: TGTGCCAGCAGCCCAACCCGAGCGGGGGGACTCTACAATGAGCAGTTCTTC. Translating it yields CASSPTRAGGLYNEQFF.

The rearrangement links TRBV12-3 or TRBV12-4 to TRBJ2-5, with TRBD2 matching over 13 bases. V shed 7 bases and J 1 base; nucleotides not matched to a gene: 6. The CDR3 spans 16 residues. The CDR3 region is CASKLTSGGVQETQYF. CDR3 sequence (DNA): TGTGCCAGCAAACTTACTAGCGGGGGGGTCCAAGAGACCCAGTACTTC.

There are many counts of this clonotype. The CDR3 sequence is CSVGSPGEGYGYTF. The CDR3 coding sequence is TGCAGCGTTGGATCTCCCGGGGAGGGTTATGGCTACACCTTC. The chain links TRBV29-1 to TRBJ1-2, with unresolved D. V was shortened by 4 bases and J by 5 bases, with 17 bases between the two germline ends. Germline V gives CDR1 SQVTM, CDR2 ANQGSEA. The CDR3 covers 14 residues.

This chain connects TRBV15 to TRBJ2-6; TRBD1 matches at 8 bases. The V and J ends lost 2 bases and 0 bases, in that order; junction bases with no gene match: 12. Germline loops: CDR1 LNHNV, CDR2 YYDKDF (reference sequence). This CDR3 is built from 20 residues. The CDR3 protein is CATSRPAGQGASSGANVLTF. For the CDR3, the DNA is TGTGCCACCAGCAGACCTGCCGGACAGGGAGCATCCTCTGGGGCCAACGTCCTGACTTTC.

V gene TRBV18 combines with J gene TRBJ2-1; possible D gene TRBD2, 6 bases. The CDR3 sequence is 12 residues long. With 5 bases removed from V and 11 bases from J, the gap between germline ends came to 13 bases. Per germline, CDR1 KGHSH and CDR2 LQKENI. This CDR3 reads CASSSSAGQQFF. The CDR3 bases are TGTGCCAGCTCAAGTAGTGCGGGACAGCAGTTCTTC.

The V and J genes are TRBV12-3 or TRBV12-4 and TRBJ2-4, with D unclear. The CDR3 sequence is 14 residues long. V lost 2 bases and J lost 0, with 5 bases in between. CDR3 protein: CASSLWGAKNIQYF. The CDR3 coding sequence is TGTGCCAGCAGTTTATGGGGAGCCAAAAACATTCAGTACTTC.

This clonotype was counted a few times. The J gene is TRBJ2-1, the V gene TRBV15; no definite D call. Germline V gene lookup returns CDR1 LNHNV and CDR2 YYDKDF (reference sequence). There are 11 residues in the CDR3. V shed 4 bases and J shed 10 bases, with 8 bases lying between them. The CDR3 is CATSIAGEQFF. For the CDR3, the DNA is TGTGCCACCAGCATAGCAGGAGAGCAGTTCTTC.

This clonotype was observed a handful of times. The chain has TRBV10-2 and TRBJ2-1; D call uncertain. CDR3 size: 12 residues. V was pared by 4 bases and J by 10 bases, with 11 bases between. The germline V gene encodes CDR1 WSHSY and CDR2 SAAADI. CDR3 coding DNA: TGCGCCAGCAGTGGAGAAGGGATCGAGCAGTTCTTC. It is translated as CASSGEGIEQFF.

The genes are TRBV4-1 and TRBJ2-5, with 9 bases matching TRBD2. The length of the CDR3 is 16 residues. The germline CDR1 and CDR2 sequences are MGHRA and YSYEKL. The J segment lost 2 bases and the V segment lost 2 bases, leaving 6 bases of the junction unmatched. CDR3 amino acids: CASSQLPSGVQETQYF. As DNA, the CDR3 is TGCGCCAGCAGCCAACTTCCTAGCGGGGTTCAAGAGACCCAGTACTTC.

The rearrangement links TRBV20-1 to TRBJ2-2, with D possibly TRBD2 on 6 matching bases. This CDR3 contains 14 residues. Germline-derived CDR1 and CDR2 are DFQATT and SNEGSKA (reference sequence). Trimming removed 1 base at V and 5 bases at J, with 11 bases between. The CDR3 reads CSARVGGGTGELFF. CDR3 in DNA: TGCAGTGCTAGAGTCGGGGGTGGGACCGGGGAGCTGTTTTTT.

This clonotype was recorded a few times. This rearrangement joins TRBV10-3 to TRBJ2-5; 9 positions agree with TRBD2. From germline, CDR1 is ENHRY and CDR2 SYGVKD. Losses at the gene ends were 0 bases for V and 8 bases for J; bases not matched to a gene: 13. CDR3 length: 17 residues. The CDR3 here is CAISESTASGAHLTQYF. The CDR3 DNA reads as TGTGCCATCAGTGAGTCGACGGCTAGCGGGGCCCATCTAACCCAGTACTTC.

The CDR3 is CASSDPLRSNEKLFF. DNA of the CDR3: TGTGCCAGCAGTGACCCCCTTCGATCTAATGAAAAACTGTTTTTT. The J gene is TRBJ1-4, the V gene TRBV6-1, with D uncertain. Germline V gene lookup returns CDR1 MNHNS and CDR2 SASEGT. This CDR3 spans 15 amino acids. V lost 3 bases and J lost 3, with 11 bases in between.

Many counts were recorded for this clonotype. J is TRBJ1-4 and V is TRBV6-5; D possibly corresponds to TRBD1 (5 bases). The germline V gene has CDR1 MNHEY and CDR2 SVGAGI. The CDR3 runs 13 residues. The V gene lost 4 bases and the J gene lost 7 bases, with 10 bases spanning the gap. The CDR3 nucleotides are TGTGCCAGCAGTTGGGGGTTTGGTGAAAAACTGTTTTTT. Amino acids: CASSWGFGEKLFF.

This rearrangement joins TRBV4-3 to TRBJ2-7; D perhaps matches TRBD2 (5 bases). Germline assignment: CDR1 LGHNA and CDR2 YSLEER. V was trimmed by 0 bases and J by 0 bases, leaving 15 bases between them. The CDR3 extends over 17 amino acids. This chain's CDR3 is CASSQDFVTTSSYEQYF. In nucleotides, the CDR3 is TGCGCCAGCAGCCAAGATTTTGTCACTACTAGCTCCTACGAGCAGTACTTC.

This clonotype was counted between two and nine times. V usage is TRBV27 and J usage is TRBJ2-1; D possibly corresponds to TRBD2 (6 bases). Trimming shortened V by 3 bases and J by 4 bases, and 16 bases separated the two germline ends. Germline CDR1 MNHEY, CDR2 SMNVEV (reference sequence). The CDR3 length is 16 residues. The CDR3 DNA is TGTGCCAGCAGTTTGTCGGGAGCAGCCCCTTACAATGAGCAGTTCTTC. As protein: CASSLSGAAPYNEQFF.

V usage is TRBV7-8 and J usage is TRBJ1-5; D is ambiguous. Trimming stripped 4 bases from V and 3 bases from J, with 13 bases between. The CDR3 totals 15 residues. Looked up from germline, CDR1 is SGHVS and CDR2 is FQNEAQ. CDR3 protein: CASSYETEFNQPQHF. The CDR3 DNA reads as TGTGCCAGCAGCTACGAGACCGAATTCAATCAGCCCCAGCATTTT.

The rearrangement uses TRBV29-1 and TRBJ2-7, with 9 bases aligning to TRBD1. The length of the CDR3 is 12 residues. V lost 7 bases, J lost 5 bases, and 6 bases stayed unmatched. CDR1 is SQVTM, CDR2 ANQGSEA, per germline. The CDR3 region is CSARDRVHEQYF. In nucleotides, the CDR3 is TGCAGCGCCCGGGACAGGGTCCACGAGCAGTACTTC.